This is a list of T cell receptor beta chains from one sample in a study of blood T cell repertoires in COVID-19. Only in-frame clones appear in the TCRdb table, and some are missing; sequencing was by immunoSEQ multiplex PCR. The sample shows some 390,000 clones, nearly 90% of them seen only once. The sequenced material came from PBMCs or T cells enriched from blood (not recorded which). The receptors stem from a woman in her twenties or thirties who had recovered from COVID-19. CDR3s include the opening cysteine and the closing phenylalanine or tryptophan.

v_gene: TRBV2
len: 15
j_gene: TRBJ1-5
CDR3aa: CASRAGLYSNQPQHF

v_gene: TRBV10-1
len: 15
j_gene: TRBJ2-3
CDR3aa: CASSESSTNTDTQYF

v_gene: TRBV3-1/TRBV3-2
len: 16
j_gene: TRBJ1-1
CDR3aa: CASSQGASAGNTEAFF

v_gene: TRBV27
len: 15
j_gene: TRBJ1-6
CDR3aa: CASSITGQNNSPLHF

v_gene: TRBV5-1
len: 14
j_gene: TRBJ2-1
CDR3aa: CASSMGQIYNEQFF

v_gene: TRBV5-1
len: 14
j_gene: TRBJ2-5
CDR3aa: CASSLGTSAETQYF

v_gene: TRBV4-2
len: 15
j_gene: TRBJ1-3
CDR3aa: CASSQDRASGNTIYF

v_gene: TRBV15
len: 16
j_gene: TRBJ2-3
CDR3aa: CATSADRGGPADTQYF

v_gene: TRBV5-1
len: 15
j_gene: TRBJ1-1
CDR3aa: CASSLLGLSVSEAFF

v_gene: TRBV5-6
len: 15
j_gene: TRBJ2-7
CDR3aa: CASSLMGQSSYEQYF

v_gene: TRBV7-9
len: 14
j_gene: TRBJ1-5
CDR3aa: CASSLGGQDQPQHF

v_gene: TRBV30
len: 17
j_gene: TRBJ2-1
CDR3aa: CAWSVGVLRETDNEQFF

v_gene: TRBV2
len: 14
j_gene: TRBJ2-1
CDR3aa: CASSGVSSYNEQFF

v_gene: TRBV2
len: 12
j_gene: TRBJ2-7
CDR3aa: CASSQTSGRVLF

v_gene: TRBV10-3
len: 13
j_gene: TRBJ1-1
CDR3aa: CAISPTGLAEAFF

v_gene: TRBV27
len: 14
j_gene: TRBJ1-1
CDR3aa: CASSMGPMNTEAFF

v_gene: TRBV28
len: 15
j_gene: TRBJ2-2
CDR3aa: CASFIAGVATGELFF

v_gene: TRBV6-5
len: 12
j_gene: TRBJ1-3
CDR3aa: CASTSSGNTIYF

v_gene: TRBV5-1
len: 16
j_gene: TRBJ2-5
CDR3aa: CASSLVSGGPQETQYF

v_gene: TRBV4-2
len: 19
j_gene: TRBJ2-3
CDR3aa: CASSHASSGGVLNTDTQYF

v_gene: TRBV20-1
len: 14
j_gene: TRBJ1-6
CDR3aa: CSASERTGNSPLHF

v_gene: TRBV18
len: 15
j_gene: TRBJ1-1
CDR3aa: CASSPPPGVRTEAFF

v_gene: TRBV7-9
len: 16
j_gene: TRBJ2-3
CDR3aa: CASSLFGTGNPDTQYF

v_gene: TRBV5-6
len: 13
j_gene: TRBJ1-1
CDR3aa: CASSLGGLWEAFF

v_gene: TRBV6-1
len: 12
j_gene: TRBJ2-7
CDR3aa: CASSEQAYEQYF

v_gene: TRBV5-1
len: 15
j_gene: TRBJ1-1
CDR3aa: CASSLASSTGSEAFF

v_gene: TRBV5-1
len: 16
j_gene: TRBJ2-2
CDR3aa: CASSPRWGGRTGELFF

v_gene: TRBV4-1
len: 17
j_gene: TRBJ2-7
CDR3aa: CASSQDLTGGMGDEQYF

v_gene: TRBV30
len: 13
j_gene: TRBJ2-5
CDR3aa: CAWKGQPQETQYF

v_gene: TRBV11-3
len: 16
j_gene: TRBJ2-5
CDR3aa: CASSSSNRGQRETQYF

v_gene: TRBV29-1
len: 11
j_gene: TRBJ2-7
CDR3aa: CSVDSGTEQYF

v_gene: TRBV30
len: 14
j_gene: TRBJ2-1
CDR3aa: CAWSVGRGHNEQFF

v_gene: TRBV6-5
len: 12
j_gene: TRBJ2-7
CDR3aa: CASSRDFYEQYF

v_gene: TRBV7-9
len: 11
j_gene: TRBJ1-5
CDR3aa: CASSLGRDQHF

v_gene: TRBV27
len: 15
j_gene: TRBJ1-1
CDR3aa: CASKEGGIVRTEAFF

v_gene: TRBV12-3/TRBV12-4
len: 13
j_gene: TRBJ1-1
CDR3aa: CASRGTGRTEAFF

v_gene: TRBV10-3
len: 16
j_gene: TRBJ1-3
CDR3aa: CAISDRVDTSGNTIYF

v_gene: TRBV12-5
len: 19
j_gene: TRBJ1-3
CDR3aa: CASGTPLTTARNSGNTIYF

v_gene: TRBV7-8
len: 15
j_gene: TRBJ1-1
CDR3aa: CASSLEESLNTEAFF

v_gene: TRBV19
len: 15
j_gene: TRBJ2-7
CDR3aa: CASSDGTGFPSEQYF

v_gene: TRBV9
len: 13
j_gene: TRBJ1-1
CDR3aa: CASSSRGDTEAFF

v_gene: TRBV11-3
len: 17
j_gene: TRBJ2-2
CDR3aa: CASSSSAGTGRLGELFF

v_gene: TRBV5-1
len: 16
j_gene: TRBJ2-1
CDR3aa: CASSLGGTISYNEQFF

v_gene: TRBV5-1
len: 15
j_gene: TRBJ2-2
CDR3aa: CASSPGEMNTGELFF

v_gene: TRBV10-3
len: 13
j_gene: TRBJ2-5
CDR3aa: CAISRAKQETQYF

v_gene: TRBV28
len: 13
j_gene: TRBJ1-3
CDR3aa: CASRTGGGNTIYF

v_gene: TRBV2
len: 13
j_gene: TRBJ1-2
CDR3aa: CASSAGQGHTHTF

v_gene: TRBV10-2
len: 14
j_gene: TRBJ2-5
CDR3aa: CASSELAGQETQYF

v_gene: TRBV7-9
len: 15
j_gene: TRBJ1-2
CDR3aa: CASSLASRDNYGYTF

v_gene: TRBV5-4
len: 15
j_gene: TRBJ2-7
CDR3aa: CASSLPGGASYEQYF

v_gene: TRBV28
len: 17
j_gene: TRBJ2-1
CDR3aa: CASTSPGMGFVRNEQFF

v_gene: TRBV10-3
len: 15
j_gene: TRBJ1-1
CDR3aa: CAISEDGRGGTEAFF

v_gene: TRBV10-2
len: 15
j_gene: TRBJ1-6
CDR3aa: CASSDPQGGHSPLHF